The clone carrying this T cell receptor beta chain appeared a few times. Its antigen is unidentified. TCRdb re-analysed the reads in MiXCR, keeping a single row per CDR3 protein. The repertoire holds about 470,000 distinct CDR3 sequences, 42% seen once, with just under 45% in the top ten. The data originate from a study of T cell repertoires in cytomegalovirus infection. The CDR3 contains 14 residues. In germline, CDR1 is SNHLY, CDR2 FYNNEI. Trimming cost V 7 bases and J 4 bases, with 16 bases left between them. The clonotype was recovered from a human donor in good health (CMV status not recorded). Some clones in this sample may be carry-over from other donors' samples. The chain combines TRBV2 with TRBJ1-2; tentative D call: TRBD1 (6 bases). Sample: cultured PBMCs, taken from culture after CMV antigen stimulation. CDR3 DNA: TGTGCCAGCAATGGGTACAGGGAATCCTATGGCTACACCTTC. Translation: CASNGYRESYGYTF.